The entry below gives a single T cell receptor beta chain sequence along with its context. Its antigen is currently unknown. This sample was taken from a study of shared clonotypes between healthy human individuals. Looking at the study overall: Three plates were used per donor for CD4 naive, three for CD4 memory, two for CD8 naive and one for CD8 memory.

The data were produced by immunoSEQ multiplex PCR, yet TCRdb's version contains in-frame clones alone and is incomplete. This table has some 1,400,000 clones, about 96% appearing once. Points from the study as a whole: Against clonotypes common to all four donors, non-shared ones had lower generation probabilities. Four donors shared roughly 5% of their naive CD4 clonotypes.

The V gene lost 0 bases and the J gene lost 6 bases, with 12 bases spanning the gap. The CDR3 length is 15 residues. CDR1 is SGHRS and CDR2 is YFSETQ in the germline V gene. This chain connects TRBV5-1 to TRBJ1-4; D possibly corresponds to TRBD1 (6 bases). This TCR came from a man aged 25 to 40 in good health. Sequencing was done on a sample of naive CD4+ T cells sorted from blood. The subset: CD45RA+ positively selected. The chain's CDR3 is CASSLGQARHEKLFF. DNA for the CDR3: TGCGCCAGCAGCTTGGGACAGGCGCGACATGAAAAACTGTTTTTT. The variable domain in full, completed from reference TRBV5-1 and TRBJ1-4, reads KAGVTQTPRYLIKTRGQQVTLSCSPISGHRSVSWYQQTPGQGLQFLFEYFSETQRNKGNFPGRFSGRQFSNSRSEMNVSTLELGDSALYLCASSLGQARHEKLFFGSGTQLSVL.